This passage covers 21 T cell receptor beta chains from one sample sequenced in a study of cytomegalovirus exposure and HLA in healthy donors. PCR used 60 Vbeta primers and 13 Jbeta primers. Profiling relied on immunoSEQ multiplex PCR, and the TCRdb table lists in-frame clones only, not all of them. The sample holds around 150,000 clones, 80% seen once. Sequencing was carried out using PBMCs. These receptors were obtained from a male donor in good health and CMV-seronegative.

The V and J genes are TRBV9 and TRBJ2-5, with a tentative D call TRBD2 (5 bases). The CDR3 sequence is 13 residues long. V lost 4 bases, J lost 3 bases, and 10 bases lay in between. From germline, CDR1 is SGDLS and CDR2 YYNGEE. CDR3 residues: CASSPRTEETQYF. The CDR3 bases are TGTGCCAGCAGCCCCCGGACTGAAGAGACCCAGTACTTC. The full variable domain, its missing parts supplied by reference TRBV9 and TRBJ2-5, is DSGVTQTPKHLITATGQRVTLRCSPRSGDLSVYWYQQSLDQGLQFLIQYYNGEERAKGNILERFSAQQFPDLHSELNLSSLELGDSALYFCASSPRTEETQYFGPGTRLLVL.

The V and J genes are TRBV4-3 and TRBJ1-4; a weak D match, TRBD1 (5 bases). This CDR3 is 17 amino acids long. Trimming stripped 0 bases from V and 4 bases from J, with 15 bases between. CDR1 LGHNA and CDR2 YSLEER come from the germline V gene. CDR3 sequence reads: CASSQDFAGLVNEKLFF. The CDR3 nucleotides are TGCGCCAGCAGCCAAGATTTCGCAGGGCTGGTTAATGAAAAACTGTTTTTT.

In its sample, this clone was seen a few times. The chain uses TRBV7-2 and TRBJ2-1, with 7 bases aligning to TRBD1. This CDR3 contains 16 residues. The J segment lost 3 bases and the V segment lost 1 base, leaving 6 bases of the junction unmatched. Germline CDR1 and CDR2: SGHTA and FQGNSA. As DNA, the CDR3 is TGTGCCAGCAGCTTAGACGGGACAGTCCTCTACAATGAGCAGTTCTTC. This sequence encodes CASSLDGTVLYNEQFF.

This rearrangement joins TRBV9 to TRBJ2-1; D call uncertain. The CDR3 is made up of 13 amino acids. V lost 4 bases and J 7 bases, leaving 12 bases between the germline ends. Per germline, CDR1 SGDLS and CDR2 YYNGEE. The CDR3: CASSPPGLNEQFF. The CDR3, as DNA: TGTGCCAGCAGCCCCCCCGGGTTAAATGAGCAGTTCTTC.

This rearrangement joins TRBV5-4 to TRBJ1-1; D may be TRBD1 (6 bases). CDR3 size: 14 residues. CDR1 SGHNT and CDR2 YYREEE come from the germline V gene (reference sequence). Trimming shortened V by 5 bases and J by 2 bases, and 13 bases separated the two germline ends. The CDR3 sequence is CASSSRTVNTEAFF. CDR3 DNA sequence: TGTGCCAGCAGTTCCCGGACAGTAAACACTGAAGCTTTCTTT. The complete variable domain, with remaining parts taken from reference TRBV5-4 and TRBJ1-1, reads ETGVTQSPTHLIKTRGQQVTLRCSSQSGHNTVSWYQQALGQGPQFIFQYYREEENGRGNFPPRFSGLQFPNYSSELNVNALELDDSALYLCASSSRTVNTEAFFGQGTRLTVV.

The rearrangement links TRBV7-8 to TRBJ2-5, with a tentative D call TRBD2 (5 bases). The CDR3 is 12 residues long. Trimming shortened V by 9 bases and J by 1 base, and 9 bases separated the two germline ends. Germline CDR1 reads SGHVS; CDR2 reads FQNEAQ. The CDR3 DNA reads as TGTGCCAGTTCACGGGGCCAAGAGACCCAGTACTTC. The encoded protein is CASSRGQETQYF.

The V call is TRBV5-1, the J call TRBJ2-1, with a tentative D call TRBD1 (5 bases). This CDR3 comprises 13 residues. The germline V gene encodes CDR1 SGHRS and CDR2 YFSETQ. The V end lost 1 base, the J end lost 8 bases, and 10 bases lay between the germline ends. CDR3 sequence reads: CASSLSSGYEQFF. CDR3 nucleotide sequence: TGCGCCAGCAGCTTGTCGTCAGGGTATGAGCAGTTCTTC.

This chain links TRBV6-6 with TRBJ1-2; 8 bases agree with TRBD1. Germline CDR1 and CDR2: MNHNY and SVGAGI (reference sequence). After removal of 5 bases from V and 4 bases from J, the junction contained 6 bases not matched to a gene. The CDR3 loop spans 14 amino acids. CDR3 loop: CASSPTGGAYGYTF. The CDR3 DNA reads TGTGCCAGCAGTCCAACAGGGGGGGCCTATGGCTACACCTTC.

Only one count was recorded for this clone. V gene TRBV29-1 combines with J gene TRBJ2-5; 11 nucleotides align to TRBD2. Germline-derived CDR1 and CDR2 are SQVTM and ANQGSEA. V gave up 6 bases and J gave up 6 bases; unmatched junction bases: 12. The CDR3 spans 15 residues. The CDR3 DNA reads as TGCAGCGTGGATTCGGTTAGCGGGGGGGTAAAGACCCAGTACTTC. Translating gives CSVDSVSGGVKTQYF.

The J gene is TRBJ2-5, the V gene TRBV5-4; TRBD2 agrees at 7 bases. This CDR3 comprises 17 residues. CDR1 and CDR2 from the germline V gene are SGHNT and YYREEE (reference sequence). The V and J ends lost 3 bases and 2 bases, in that order; junction bases with no gene match: 13. The chain's CDR3 is CASSSEPSGWGQETQYF. CDR3 nucleotide sequence: TGTGCCAGCAGCTCCGAGCCTAGCGGTTGGGGACAAGAGACCCAGTACTTC.

This chain links TRBV21-1 with TRBJ1-4; the listed D gene, TRBD1, was not tested against the DNA. TRBV21-1 corresponds to a pseudogene. This CDR3 region has 13 residues. CDR3 amino acids: CASSGRGTEKLFF. The CDR3 DNA follows: TGTGCCAGCAGCGGTAGGGGGACTGAAAAACTGTTTTTT.

This clone turned up a few times. V gene TRBV7-9 combines with J gene TRBJ1-6; a possible D gene is TRBD1 (6 bases). Trimming shortened V by 8 bases and J by 6 bases, and 17 bases separated the two germline ends. CDR1 and CDR2 (germline): SEHNR, FQNEAQ (reference sequence). This CDR3 has 15 residues. CDR3 sequence (DNA): TGTGCCAGCGCAAAGGACAGACTCCTTAATTCACCCCTCCACTTT. Translating it yields CASAKDRLLNSPLHF.

This chain links TRBV7-2 with TRBJ1-5; D is uncertain. The V end was cut by 7 bases, the J end by 4 bases, with 14 bases between. CDR3 size: 14 residues. CDR1 is SGHTA, CDR2 FQGNSA, per germline. CDR3 loop: CASTTASGNQPQHF. For the CDR3, the DNA is TGTGCCAGCACCACTGCATCGGGGAATCAGCCCCAGCATTTT.

The chain carries TRBV5-1 and TRBJ2-1; TRBD2 matches 8 bases. CDR3 size: 14 residues. The V gene's germline CDR1 is SGHRS and CDR2 YFSETQ. J lost 8 bases, V lost 1 base, and 5 bases had no gene match. The CDR3 loop is CASSLNGGVDEQFF. In nucleotides, the CDR3 is TGCGCCAGCAGCTTGAACGGGGGGGTCGATGAGCAGTTCTTC.

V and J are TRBV18 and TRBJ1-2, with TRBD1 matching over 8 bases. This CDR3 has 15 residues. Germline CDR1 and CDR2: KGHSH and LQKENI. The junction had 9 bases not matched to a gene; V was cut back by 2 bases and J by 7 bases. The CDR3 protein is CASSPSGQGATGYTF. CDR3 DNA sequence: TGTGCCAGCTCACCATCGGGGCAGGGGGCGACTGGCTACACCTTC.

The chain links TRBV4-2 to TRBJ1-6; D not resolved. This CDR3 comprises 19 residues. V was trimmed by 0 bases and J by 0 bases, leaving 15 bases between them. CDR1 is LGHNA and CDR2 is YNFKEQ in the germline V gene. CDR3 residues: CASSQEGSRGSSYNSPLHF. For the CDR3, the DNA is TGTGCCAGCAGCCAAGAAGGAAGCCGTGGGAGCTCCTATAATTCACCCCTCCACTTT.

This sequence joins TRBV18 and TRBJ1-2, with 8 bases matching TRBD1. With V trimmed by 0 bases and J by 7 bases, 4 bases remained unmatched. The CDR3 has 14 amino acids. Germline CDR1 KGHSH, CDR2 LQKENI. The CDR3 spells CASSPPGQAVGYTF. CDR3 sequence (DNA): TGTGCCAGCTCACCACCGGGACAGGCTGTTGGCTACACCTTC.

This clone was seen only once. The chain uses TRBV19 and TRBJ1-2; D is uncertain. CDR3 length equals 13 residues. The germline CDR1 and CDR2 sequences are LNHDA and SQIVND (reference sequence). The germline V and J ends were trimmed by 6 bases and 10 bases, with 18 bases remaining between them. CDR3 sequence (DNA): TGTGCCAGTAGACCCGAGTGGCAGCGGACCTACACCTTC. Translating it yields CASRPEWQRTYTF.

The V call is TRBV7-6, the J call TRBJ1-1, with a tentative D call TRBD1 (6 bases). The CDR3 runs to 15 residues. Germline V lookup: CDR1 SGHVS, CDR2 FNYEAQ. Between the trimmed V and J ends, which lost 1 base and 2 bases, there was a span of 11 bases. The CDR3 DNA sequence: TGTGCCAGCAGCTTAGAGGGGGTGGGAAACACTGAAGCTTTCTTT. Encoded protein: CASSLEGVGNTEAFF.

V and J are TRBV5-1 and TRBJ2-1, with 9 positions matching TRBD1. CDR3 length: 16 residues. Trimming cost V 6 bases and J 4 bases; bases outside gene matches: 11. Germline V gene sequence: CDR1 SGHRS, CDR2 YFSETQ. Here the CDR3 reads CASIETTGTGYNEQFF. In nucleotides, the CDR3 is TGCGCCAGCATCGAAACAACCGGGACAGGGTACAATGAGCAGTTCTTC.

The chain carries TRBV2 and TRBJ2-3; TRBD2 aligns across 14 bases. Germline CDR1 is SNHLY and CDR2 is FYNNEI. This CDR3 comprises 14 residues. The CDR3 here is CAAGLAGVTDTQYF. The CDR3 DNA reads as TGTGCAGCGGGACTAGCGGGGGTAACAGATACGCAGTATTTT.